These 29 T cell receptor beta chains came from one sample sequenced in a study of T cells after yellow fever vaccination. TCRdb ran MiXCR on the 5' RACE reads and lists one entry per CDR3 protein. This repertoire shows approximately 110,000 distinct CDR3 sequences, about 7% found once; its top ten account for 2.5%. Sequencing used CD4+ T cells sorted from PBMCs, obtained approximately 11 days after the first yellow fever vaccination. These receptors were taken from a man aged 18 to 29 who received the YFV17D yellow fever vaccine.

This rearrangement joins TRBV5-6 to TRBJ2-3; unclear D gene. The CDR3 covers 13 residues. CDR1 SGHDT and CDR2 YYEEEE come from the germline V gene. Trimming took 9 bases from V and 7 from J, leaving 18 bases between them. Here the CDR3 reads CAMDPGHTYTQYF. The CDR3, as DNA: TGTGCCATGGACCCCGGGCACACCTATACGCAGTATTTT.

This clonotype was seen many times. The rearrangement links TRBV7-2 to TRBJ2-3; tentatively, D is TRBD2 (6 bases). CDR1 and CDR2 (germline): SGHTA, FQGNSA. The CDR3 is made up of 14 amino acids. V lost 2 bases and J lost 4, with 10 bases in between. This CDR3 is CASSLRSGPDTQYF. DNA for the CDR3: TGTGCCAGCAGCTTAAGGAGCGGGCCAGATACGCAGTATTTT.

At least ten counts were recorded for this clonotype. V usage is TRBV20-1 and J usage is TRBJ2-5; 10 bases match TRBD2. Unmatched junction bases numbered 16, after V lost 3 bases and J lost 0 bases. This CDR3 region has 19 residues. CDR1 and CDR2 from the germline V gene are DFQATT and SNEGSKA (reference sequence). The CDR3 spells CSASGQRGGKWENQETQYF. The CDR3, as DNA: TGCAGTGCTAGCGGCCAGCGGGGGGGCAAATGGGAAAACCAAGAGACCCAGTACTTC.

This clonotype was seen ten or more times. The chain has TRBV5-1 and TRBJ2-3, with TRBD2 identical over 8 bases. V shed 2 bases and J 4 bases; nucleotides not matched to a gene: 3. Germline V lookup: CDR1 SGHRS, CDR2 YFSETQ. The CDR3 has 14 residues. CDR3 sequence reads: CASSLTSGSDTQYF. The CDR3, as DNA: TGCGCCAGCAGCTTAACTAGCGGATCAGATACGCAGTATTTT.

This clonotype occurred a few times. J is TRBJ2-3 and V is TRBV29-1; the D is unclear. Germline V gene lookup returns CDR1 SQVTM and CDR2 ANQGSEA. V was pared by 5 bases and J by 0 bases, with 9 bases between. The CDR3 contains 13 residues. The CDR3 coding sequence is TGCAGCGTTCGCGCACAAAGCACAGATACGCAGTATTTT. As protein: CSVRAQSTDTQYF.

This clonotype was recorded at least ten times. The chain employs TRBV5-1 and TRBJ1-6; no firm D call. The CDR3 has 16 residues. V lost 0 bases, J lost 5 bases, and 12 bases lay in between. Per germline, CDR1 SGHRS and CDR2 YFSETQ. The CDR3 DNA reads TGCGCCAGCAGCTTGGCCGGTCCAGAAAATAATTCACCCCTCCACTTT. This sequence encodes CASSLAGPENNSPLHF.

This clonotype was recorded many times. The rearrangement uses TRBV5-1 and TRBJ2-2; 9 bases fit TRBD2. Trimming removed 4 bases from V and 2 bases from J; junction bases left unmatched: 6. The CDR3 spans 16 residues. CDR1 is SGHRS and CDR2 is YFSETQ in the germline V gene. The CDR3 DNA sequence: TGCGCCAGCAGCCCCCCCGGGACTAGCAACACCGGGGAGCTGTTTTTT. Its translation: CASSPPGTSNTGELFF.

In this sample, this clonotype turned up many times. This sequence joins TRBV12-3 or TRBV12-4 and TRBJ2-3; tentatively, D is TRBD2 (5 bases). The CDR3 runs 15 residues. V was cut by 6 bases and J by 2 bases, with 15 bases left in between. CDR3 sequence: CASSPEASITDTQYF. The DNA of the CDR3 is TGTGCCAGCAGCCCGGAGGCATCCATCACAGATACGCAGTATTTT.

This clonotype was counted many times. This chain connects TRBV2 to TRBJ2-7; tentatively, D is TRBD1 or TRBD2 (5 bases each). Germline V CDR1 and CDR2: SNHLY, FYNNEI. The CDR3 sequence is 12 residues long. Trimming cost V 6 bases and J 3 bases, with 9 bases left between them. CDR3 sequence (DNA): TGTGCCAGCAGACTAGACAGCTACGAGCAGTACTTC. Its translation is CASRLDSYEQYF.

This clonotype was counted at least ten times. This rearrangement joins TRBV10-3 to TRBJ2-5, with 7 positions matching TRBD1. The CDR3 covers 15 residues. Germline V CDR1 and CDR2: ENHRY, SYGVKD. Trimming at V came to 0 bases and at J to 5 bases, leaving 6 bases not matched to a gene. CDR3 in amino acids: CAISESTGVGETQYF. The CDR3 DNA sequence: TGTGCCATCAGTGAGTCAACAGGGGTCGGTGAGACCCAGTACTTC.

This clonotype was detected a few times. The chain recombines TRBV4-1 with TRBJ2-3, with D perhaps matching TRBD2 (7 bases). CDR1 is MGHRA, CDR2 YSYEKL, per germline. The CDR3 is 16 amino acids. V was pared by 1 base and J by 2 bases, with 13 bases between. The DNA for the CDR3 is TGCGCCAGCAGCCAAGTGCGCGCGGGGGCCACAGATACGCAGTATTTT. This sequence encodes CASSQVRAGATDTQYF.

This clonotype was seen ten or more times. CDR3 residues: CASSATSGGIEQYF. In nucleotides, the CDR3 is TGTGCCAGCAGTGCCACGAGCGGAGGTATCGAGCAGTACTTC. V is TRBV6-1 and J is TRBJ2-7, with D possibly TRBD2 on 5 matching bases. With 4 bases removed from V and 6 bases from J, the gap between germline ends came to 16 bases. This CDR3 spans 14 amino acids. The V gene's germline CDR1 is MNHNS and CDR2 SASEGT.

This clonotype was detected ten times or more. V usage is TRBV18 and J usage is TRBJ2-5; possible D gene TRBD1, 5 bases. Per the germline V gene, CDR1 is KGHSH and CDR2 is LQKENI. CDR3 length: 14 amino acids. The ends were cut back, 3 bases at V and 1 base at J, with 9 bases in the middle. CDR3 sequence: CASSPREPQETQYF. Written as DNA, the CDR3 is TGTGCCAGCTCACCCAGGGAACCCCAAGAGACCCAGTACTTC.

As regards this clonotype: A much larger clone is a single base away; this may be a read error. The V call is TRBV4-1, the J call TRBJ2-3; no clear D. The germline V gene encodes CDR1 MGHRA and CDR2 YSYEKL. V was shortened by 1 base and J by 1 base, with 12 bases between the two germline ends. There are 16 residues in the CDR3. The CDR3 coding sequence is TGCGCCAGCAGCCAAGTGCCCGAGACGGGCACAGATACGCAGTATTTT. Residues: CASSQVPETGTDTQYF.

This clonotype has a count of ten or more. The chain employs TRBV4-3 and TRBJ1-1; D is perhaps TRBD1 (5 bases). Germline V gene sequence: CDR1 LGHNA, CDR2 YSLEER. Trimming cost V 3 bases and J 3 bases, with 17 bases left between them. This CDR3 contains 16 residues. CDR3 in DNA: TGCGCCAGCAGCCACCGGGATCAGGGTGGGGACACTGAAGCTTTCTTT. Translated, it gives CASSHRDQGGDTEAFF.

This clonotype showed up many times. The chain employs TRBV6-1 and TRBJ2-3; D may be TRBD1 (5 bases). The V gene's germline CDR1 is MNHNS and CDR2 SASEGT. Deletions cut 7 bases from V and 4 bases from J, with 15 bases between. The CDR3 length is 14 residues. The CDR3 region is CASIEDNTADTQYF. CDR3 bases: TGTGCCAGCATTGAGGACAACACGGCAGATACGCAGTATTTT.

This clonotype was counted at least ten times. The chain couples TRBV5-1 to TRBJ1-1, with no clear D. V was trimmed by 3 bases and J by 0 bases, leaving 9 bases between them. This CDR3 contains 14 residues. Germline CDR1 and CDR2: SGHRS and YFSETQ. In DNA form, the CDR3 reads TGCGCCAGCAGCTCTTCAGCTCTGAACACTGAAGCTTTCTTT. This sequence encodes CASSSSALNTEAFF.

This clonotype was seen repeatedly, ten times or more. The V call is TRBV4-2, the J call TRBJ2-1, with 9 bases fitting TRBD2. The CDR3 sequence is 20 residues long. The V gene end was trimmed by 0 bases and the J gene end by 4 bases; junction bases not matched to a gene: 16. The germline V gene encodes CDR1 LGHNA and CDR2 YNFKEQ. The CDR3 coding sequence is TGTGCCAGCAGCCAAGATGCCCTCTCTGCCATAGCGGGGGCATACAATGAGCAGTTCTTC. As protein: CASSQDALSAIAGAYNEQFF.

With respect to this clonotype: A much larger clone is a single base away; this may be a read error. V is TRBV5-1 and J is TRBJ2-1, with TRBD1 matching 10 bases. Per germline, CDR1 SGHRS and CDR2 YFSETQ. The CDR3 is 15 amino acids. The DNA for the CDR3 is TGCGCCAGCAGCTTGTGGACAGGGGGAGGCAATGACCAGTTCTTC. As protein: CASSLWTGGGNDQFF.

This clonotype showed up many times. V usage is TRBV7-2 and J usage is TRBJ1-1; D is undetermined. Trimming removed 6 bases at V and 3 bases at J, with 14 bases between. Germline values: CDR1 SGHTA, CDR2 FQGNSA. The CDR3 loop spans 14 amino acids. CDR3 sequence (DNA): TGTGCCAGCAGACCGTCCGTCGGGGACACTGAAGCTTTCTTT. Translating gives CASRPSVGDTEAFF.

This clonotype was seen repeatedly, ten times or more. Here the CDR3 DNA reads TGTGCCAGCAGCTTAGGGGGGACAACCACTGAAGCTTTCTTT. Protein sequence: CASSLGGTTTEAFF. This chain joins TRBV7-2 and TRBJ1-1, with D tentatively TRBD1 (6 bases). CDR1 and CDR2 from the germline V gene are SGHTA and FQGNSA. V lost 1 base and J 4 bases, leaving 10 bases between the germline ends. This CDR3 has 14 residues.

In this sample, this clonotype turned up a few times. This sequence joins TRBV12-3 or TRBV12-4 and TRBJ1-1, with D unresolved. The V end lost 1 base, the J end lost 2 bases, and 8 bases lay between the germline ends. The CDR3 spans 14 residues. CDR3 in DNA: TGTGCCAGCAGTTTAGAAGGGCCTAACACTGAAGCTTTCTTT. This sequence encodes CASSLEGPNTEAFF.

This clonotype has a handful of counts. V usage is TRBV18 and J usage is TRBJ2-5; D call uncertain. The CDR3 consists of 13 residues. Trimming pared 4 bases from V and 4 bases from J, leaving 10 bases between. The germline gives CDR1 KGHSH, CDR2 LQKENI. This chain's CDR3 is CASSRNTRETQYF. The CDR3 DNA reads TGTGCCAGCTCACGTAACACGAGAGAGACCCAGTACTTC.

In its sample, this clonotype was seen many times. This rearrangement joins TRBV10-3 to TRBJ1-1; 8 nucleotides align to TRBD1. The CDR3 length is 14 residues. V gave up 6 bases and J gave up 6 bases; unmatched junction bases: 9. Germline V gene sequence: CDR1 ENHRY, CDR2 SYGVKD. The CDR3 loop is CAIRAGQGEAEAFF. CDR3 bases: TGTGCCATCAGAGCTGGACAGGGTGAGGCTGAAGCTTTCTTT.

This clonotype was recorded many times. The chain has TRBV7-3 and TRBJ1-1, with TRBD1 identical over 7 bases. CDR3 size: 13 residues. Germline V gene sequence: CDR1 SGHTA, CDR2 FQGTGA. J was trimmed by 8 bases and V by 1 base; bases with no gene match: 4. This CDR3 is CASSLMAGGEAFF. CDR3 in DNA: TGTGCCAGCAGCTTAATGGCAGGGGGAGAAGCTTTCTTT.

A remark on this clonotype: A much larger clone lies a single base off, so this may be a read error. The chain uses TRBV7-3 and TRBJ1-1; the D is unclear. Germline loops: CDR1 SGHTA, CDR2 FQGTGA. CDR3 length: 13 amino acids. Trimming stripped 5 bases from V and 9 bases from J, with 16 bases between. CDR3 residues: CASSPGWGTKAFF. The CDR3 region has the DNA TGTGCCAGCAGCCCCGGCTGGGGTACTAAAGCTTTCTTT.

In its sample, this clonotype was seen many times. CDR3 region: CASRVGAKNIQYF. For the CDR3, the DNA is TGCGCCAGCCGGGTGGGGGCCAAAAACATTCAGTACTTC. V usage is TRBV10-2 and J usage is TRBJ2-4; D not resolved. From germline, CDR1 is WSHSY and CDR2 SAAADI. Trimming removed 8 bases at V and 1 base at J, with 9 bases between. The CDR3 covers 13 residues.

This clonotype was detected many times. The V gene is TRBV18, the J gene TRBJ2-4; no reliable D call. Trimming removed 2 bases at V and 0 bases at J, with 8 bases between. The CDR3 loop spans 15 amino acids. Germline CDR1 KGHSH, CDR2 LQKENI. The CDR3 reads CASSPWSVAKNIQYF. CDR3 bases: TGTGCCAGCTCACCATGGTCAGTAGCCAAAAACATTCAGTACTTC.

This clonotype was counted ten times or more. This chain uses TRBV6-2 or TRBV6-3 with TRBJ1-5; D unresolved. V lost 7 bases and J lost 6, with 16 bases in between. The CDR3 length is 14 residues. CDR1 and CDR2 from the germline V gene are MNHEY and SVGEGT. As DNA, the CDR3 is TGTGCCAGCACCCTTCGGGGTGGTGTTCAGCCCCAGCATTTT. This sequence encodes CASTLRGGVQPQHF.